This T cell receptor beta chain stems from a study of low-dose radiotherapy and immunotherapy resistance in tumors. Study summary: The drug cyclophosphamide was given into a vein at 200 mg/m2 every two weeks, one day before radiation and immunotherapy.

This CDR3 is built from 15 residues. Trimming took 8 bases from V and 0 from J, leaving 14 bases between them. This clonotype has at least ten counts. Stated time point: after trial treatment. Treatment indicated: LDRT plus nivolumab, ipilimumab, low-dose cyclophosphamide and aspirin (RACIN trial). With TRAV- and TRBV-specific primers, first-strand cDNA was made, covering the alpha and beta chains. TCR amplification used roughly 18 PCR cycles, a constant-region primer and a V-primer adapter. TCRdb ran MiXCR on the reads and lists one entry per CDR3 protein. The table includes approximately 100,000 distinct CDR3 sequences, less than 25% detected once.

The specimen comprised PBMCs, sampled after low-dose radiotherapy plus immunotherapy. V is TRBV12-3 or TRBV12-4 and J is TRBJ1-3; no definite D call. This TCR was recovered from a male donor with prostate cancer. CDR3 bases: TGTGCCAGCCGCCCCAGGAGCGACTCTGGAAACACCATATATTTT. It specifies CASRPRSDSGNTIYF.